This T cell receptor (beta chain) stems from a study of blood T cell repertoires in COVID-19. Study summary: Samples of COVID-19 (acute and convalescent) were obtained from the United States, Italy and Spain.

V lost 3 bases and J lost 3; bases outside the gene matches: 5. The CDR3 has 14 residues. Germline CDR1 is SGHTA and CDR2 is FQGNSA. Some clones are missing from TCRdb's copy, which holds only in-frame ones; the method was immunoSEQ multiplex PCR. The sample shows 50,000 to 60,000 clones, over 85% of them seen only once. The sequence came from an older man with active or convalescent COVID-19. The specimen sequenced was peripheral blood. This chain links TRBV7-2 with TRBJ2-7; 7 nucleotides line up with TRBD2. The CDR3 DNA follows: TGTGCCAGCAGCTTGGGTCGGGGGGACTACGAGCAGTACTTC. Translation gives CASSLGRGDYEQYF.